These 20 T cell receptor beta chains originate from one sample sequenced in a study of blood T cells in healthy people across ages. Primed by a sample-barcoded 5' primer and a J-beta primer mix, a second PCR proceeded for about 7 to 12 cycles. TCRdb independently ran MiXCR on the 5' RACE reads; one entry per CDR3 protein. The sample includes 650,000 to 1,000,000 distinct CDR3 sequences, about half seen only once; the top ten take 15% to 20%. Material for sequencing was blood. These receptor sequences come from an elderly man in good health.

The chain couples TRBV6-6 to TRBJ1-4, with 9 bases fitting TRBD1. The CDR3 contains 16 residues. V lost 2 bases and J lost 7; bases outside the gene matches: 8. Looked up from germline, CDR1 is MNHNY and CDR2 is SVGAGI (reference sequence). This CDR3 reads CASSYTRQGVFEKLFF. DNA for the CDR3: TGTGCCAGCAGTTACACCCGACAGGGGGTTTTTGAAAAACTGTTTTTT.

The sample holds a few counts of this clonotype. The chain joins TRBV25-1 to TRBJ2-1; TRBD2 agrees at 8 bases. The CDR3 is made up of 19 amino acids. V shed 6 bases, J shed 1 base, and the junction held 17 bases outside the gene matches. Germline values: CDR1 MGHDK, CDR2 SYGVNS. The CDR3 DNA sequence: TGTGCCAGCAGCACTTGGGGGGGGCAGCGGGAGAGATCCTACAATGAGCAGTTCTTC. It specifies CASSTWGGQRERSYNEQFF.

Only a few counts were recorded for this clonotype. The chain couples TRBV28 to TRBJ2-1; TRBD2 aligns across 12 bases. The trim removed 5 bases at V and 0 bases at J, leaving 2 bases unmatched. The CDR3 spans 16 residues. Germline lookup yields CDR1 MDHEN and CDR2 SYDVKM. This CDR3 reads CASSMTSGGSYNEQFF. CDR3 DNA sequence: TGTGCCAGCAGTATGACTAGCGGGGGCTCCTACAATGAGCAGTTCTTC. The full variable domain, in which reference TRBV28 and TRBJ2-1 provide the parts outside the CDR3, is DVKVTQSSRYLVKRTGEKVFLECVQDMDHENMFWYRQDPGLGLRLIYFSYDVKMKEKGDIPEGYSVSREKKERFSLILESASTNQTSMYLCASSMTSGGSYNEQFFGPGTRLTVL.

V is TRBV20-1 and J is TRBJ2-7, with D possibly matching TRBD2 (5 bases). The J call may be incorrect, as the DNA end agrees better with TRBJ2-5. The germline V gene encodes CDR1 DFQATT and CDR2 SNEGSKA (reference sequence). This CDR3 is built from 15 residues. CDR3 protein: CSARDTPFGGETQYF. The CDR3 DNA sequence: TGCAGTGCTAGAGATACCCCTTTTGGAGGAGAGACCCAGTACTTC.

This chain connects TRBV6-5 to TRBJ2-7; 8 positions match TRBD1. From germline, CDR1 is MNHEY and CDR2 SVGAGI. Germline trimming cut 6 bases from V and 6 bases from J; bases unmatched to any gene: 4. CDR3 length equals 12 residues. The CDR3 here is CASRGQEAEQYF. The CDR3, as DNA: TGTGCCAGCAGGGGACAGGAAGCCGAGCAGTACTTC.

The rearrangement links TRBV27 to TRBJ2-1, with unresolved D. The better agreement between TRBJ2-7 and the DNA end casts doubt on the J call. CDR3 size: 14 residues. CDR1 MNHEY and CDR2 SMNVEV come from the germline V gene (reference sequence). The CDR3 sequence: CASSVLGGAREQYF. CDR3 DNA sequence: TGTGCCAGCAGTGTATTAGGCGGAGCTAGGGAGCAGTACTTC.

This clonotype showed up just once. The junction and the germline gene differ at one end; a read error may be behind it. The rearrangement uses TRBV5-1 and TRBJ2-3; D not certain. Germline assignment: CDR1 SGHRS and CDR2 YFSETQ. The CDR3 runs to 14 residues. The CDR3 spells CASRAGPSTDAQYF. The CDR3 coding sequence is TGCGCCAGCCGGGCCGGGCCCAGCACAGATGCGCAGTATTTT.

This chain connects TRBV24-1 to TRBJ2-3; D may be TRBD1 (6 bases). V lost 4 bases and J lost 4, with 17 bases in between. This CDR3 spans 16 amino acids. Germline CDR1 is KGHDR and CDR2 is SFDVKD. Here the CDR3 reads CATSDSLGGLADTQYF. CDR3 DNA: TGTGCCACCAGTGACTCTCTAGGGGGTCTCGCAGATACGCAGTATTTT.

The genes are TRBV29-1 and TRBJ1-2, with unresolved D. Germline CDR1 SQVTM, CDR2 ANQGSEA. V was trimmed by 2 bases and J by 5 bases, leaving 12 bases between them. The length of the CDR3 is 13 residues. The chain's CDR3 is CSVERAGRYGYTF. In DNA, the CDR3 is TGCAGCGTTGAACGCGCAGGCCGATATGGCTACACCTTC.

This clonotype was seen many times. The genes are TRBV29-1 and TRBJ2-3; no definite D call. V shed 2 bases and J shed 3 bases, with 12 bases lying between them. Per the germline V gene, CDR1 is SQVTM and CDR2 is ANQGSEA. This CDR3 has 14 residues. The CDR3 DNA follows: TGCAGCGTTGAAACCACTCGTGAAACAGATACGCAGTATTTT. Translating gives CSVETTRETDTQYF.

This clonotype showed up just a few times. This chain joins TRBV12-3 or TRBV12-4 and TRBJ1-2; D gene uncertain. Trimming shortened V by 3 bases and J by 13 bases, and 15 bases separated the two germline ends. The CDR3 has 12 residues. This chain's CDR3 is CASSLTQDRRTF. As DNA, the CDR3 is TGTGCCAGCAGTTTGACGCAGGATCGTCGCACCTTC.

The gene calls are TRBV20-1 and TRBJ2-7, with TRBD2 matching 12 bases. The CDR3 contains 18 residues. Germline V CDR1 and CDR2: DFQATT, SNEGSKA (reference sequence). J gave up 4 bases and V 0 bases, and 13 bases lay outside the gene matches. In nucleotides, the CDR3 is TGCAGTGCTAGAGAGCCCCGGACTAGCGGGACCGTGGCTTACGAGCAGTACTTC. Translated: CSAREPRTSGTVAYEQYF.

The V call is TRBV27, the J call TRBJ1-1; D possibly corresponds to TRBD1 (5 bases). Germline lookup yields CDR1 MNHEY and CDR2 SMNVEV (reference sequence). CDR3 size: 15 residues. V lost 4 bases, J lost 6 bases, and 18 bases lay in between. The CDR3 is CASSSTTEITAEAFF. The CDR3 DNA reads TGTGCCAGCAGTTCCACGACAGAGATCACGGCTGAAGCTTTCTTT.

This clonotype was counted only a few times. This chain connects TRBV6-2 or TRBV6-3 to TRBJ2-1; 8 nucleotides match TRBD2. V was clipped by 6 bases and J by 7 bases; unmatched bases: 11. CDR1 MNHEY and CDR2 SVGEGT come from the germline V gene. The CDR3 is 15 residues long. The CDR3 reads CASRPSGRTGNEQFF. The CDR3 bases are TGTGCCAGCAGGCCCAGCGGGAGAACGGGGAATGAGCAGTTCTTC.

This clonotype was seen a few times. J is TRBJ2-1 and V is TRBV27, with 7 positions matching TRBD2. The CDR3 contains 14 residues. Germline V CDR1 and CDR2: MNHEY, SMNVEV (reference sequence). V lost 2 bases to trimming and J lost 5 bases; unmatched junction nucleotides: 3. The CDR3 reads CASSLSGDDNEQFF. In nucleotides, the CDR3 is TGTGCCAGCAGTTTAAGCGGGGATGACAATGAGCAGTTCTTC.

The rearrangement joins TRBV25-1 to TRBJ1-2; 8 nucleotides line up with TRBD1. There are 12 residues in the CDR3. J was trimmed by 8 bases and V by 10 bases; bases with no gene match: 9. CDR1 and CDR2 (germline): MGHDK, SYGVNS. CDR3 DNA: TGTGCCACAGGGACAGGAGGGGGCGGCTACACCTTC. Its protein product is CATGTGGGGYTF.

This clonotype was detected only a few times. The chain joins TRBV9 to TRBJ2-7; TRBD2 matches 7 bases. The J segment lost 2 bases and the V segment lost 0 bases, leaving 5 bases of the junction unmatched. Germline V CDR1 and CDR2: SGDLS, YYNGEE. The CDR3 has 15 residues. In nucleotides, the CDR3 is TGTGCCAGCAGCGTAGCGGCGGGAGATCCCTACGAGCAGTACTTC. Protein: CASSVAAGDPYEQYF.

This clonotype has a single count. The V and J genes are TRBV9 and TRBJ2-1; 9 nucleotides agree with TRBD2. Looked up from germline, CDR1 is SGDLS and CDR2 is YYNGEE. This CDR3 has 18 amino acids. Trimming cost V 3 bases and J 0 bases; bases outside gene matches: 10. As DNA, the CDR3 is TGTGCCAGCAGCGCGCGGGGACTAGCAGCGAGCTCCTACAATGAGCAGTTCTTC. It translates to CASSARGLAASSYNEQFF. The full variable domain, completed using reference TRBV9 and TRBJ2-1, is DSGVTQTPKHLITATGQRVTLRCSPRSGDLSVYWYQQSLDQGLQFLIQYYNGEERAKGNILERFSAQQFPDLHSELNLSSLELGDSALYFCASSARGLAASSYNEQFFGPGTRLTVL.

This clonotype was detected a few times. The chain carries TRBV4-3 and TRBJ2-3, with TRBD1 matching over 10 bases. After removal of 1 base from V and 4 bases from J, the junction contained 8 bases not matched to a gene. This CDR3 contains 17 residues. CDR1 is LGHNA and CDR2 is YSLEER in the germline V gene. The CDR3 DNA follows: TGCGCCAGCAGCCAAGGTTGGGGACAGGGGTTTGCAGATACGCAGTATTTT. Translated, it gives CASSQGWGQGFADTQYF.

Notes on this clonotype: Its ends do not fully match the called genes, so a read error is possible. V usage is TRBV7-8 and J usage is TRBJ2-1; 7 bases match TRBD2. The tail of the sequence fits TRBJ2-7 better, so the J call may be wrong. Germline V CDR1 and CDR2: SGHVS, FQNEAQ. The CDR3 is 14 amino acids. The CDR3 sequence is CANSHQRGYNEQYF. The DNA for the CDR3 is TGTGCCAACAGCCATCAGCGGGGCTACAATGAGCAGTACTTC.